Following are 16 T cell receptor beta chains from one sample sequenced in a study of blood T cell repertoires in COVID-19. Sequenced by immunoSEQ multiplex PCR; TCRdb stores in-frame clones only, minus some. The sample lists 30,000 or so clones, 90% to 95% occurring once. Sequencing was performed on peripheral blood. Every receptor here comes from a human donor with active COVID-19. The donor label of this sample is uncertain.

The chain links TRBV11-2 to TRBJ2-5; a possible D gene is TRBD2 (5 bases). This CDR3 has 17 residues. V was pared by 0 bases and J by 5 bases, with 19 bases between. Germline lookup yields CDR1 SGHAT and CDR2 FQNNGV. The CDR3 spells CASSLDIQAAGGETQYF. The CDR3 DNA reads as TGTGCCAGCAGCTTAGATATCCAGGCAGCCGGAGGTGAGACCCAGTACTTC.

The gene calls are TRBV7-9 and TRBJ1-1; tentatively, D is TRBD1 (5 bases). The CDR3 runs to 14 residues. The V end lost 0 bases, the J end lost 7 bases, and 12 bases lay between the germline ends. Looked up from germline, CDR1 is SEHNR and CDR2 is FQNEAQ (reference sequence). The CDR3 region is CASSLAEGRVEAFF. DNA for the CDR3: TGTGCCAGCAGCTTAGCGGAGGGCAGGGTTGAAGCTTTCTTT.

The V and J genes are TRBV30 and TRBJ1-6, with 8 bases fitting TRBD1. The CDR3 totals 13 residues. V lost 5 bases, J lost 8 bases, and 5 bases stayed unmatched. Germline lookup yields CDR1 GTSNPN and CDR2 SVGIG (reference sequence). The CDR3 reads CAWGRGRDSPLHF. CDR3 bases: TGTGCCTGGGGCAGGGGGCGGGATTCACCCCTCCACTTT.

The chain joins TRBV18 to TRBJ2-5; TRBD2 might be the D (5 bases). The V end lost 3 bases, the J end lost 1 base, and 6 bases lay between the germline ends. The CDR3 runs to 13 residues. CDR1 and CDR2 from the germline V gene are KGHSH and LQKENI. CDR3 region: CASSPGVQETQYF. DNA for the CDR3: TGTGCCAGCTCACCGGGAGTCCAAGAGACCCAGTACTTC.

This clone was seen once. The chain combines TRBV6-1 with TRBJ1-6; D gene ambiguous. The V gene's germline CDR1 is MNHNS and CDR2 SASEGT. The CDR3 totals 15 residues. The V end was cut by 2 bases, the J end by 9 bases, with 14 bases between. In DNA form, the CDR3 reads TGTGCCAGCAGTGAAAATTCGGATCCTAGTTCACCCCTCCACTTT. It yields the protein CASSENSDPSSPLHF.

The V call is TRBV25-1, the J call TRBJ1-4; D gene uncertain. Deletions cut 7 bases from V and 3 bases from J, with 12 bases between. Per germline, CDR1 MGHDK and CDR2 SYGVNS. The CDR3 has 14 amino acids. The CDR3 DNA reads as TGTGCCAGCAAGCGGGCCGCAGCTAATGAAAAACTGTTTTTT. Its protein is CASKRAAANEKLFF.

The chain carries TRBV6-2 or TRBV6-3 and TRBJ2-5, with 7 bases fitting TRBD2. The CDR3 has 16 amino acids. CDR1 is MNHEY, CDR2 SVGEGT, per germline. V lost 0 bases and J lost 2; bases outside the gene matches: 6. The CDR3 sequence: CASSYSKGTTQETQYF. CDR3 nucleotides: TGTGCCAGCAGTTACTCGAAGGGGACTACGCAAGAGACCCAGTACTTC.

V is TRBV6-2 or TRBV6-3 and J is TRBJ2-6; D ambiguous. Germline CDR1 MNHEY, CDR2 SVGEGT. With 2 bases removed from V and 2 bases from J, the gap between germline ends came to 4 bases. CDR3 length: 14 amino acids. The CDR3 bases are TGTGCCAGCAGTTACGACACTGGGGCCAACGTCCTGACTTTC. This encodes CASSYDTGANVLTF.

The V gene is TRBV12-5, the J gene TRBJ1-1; a weak D match, TRBD1 (5 bases). Germline CDR1 reads LGHNT; CDR2 reads FRNRAP. This CDR3 is built from 16 residues. The V and J ends lost 1 base and 6 bases respectively, with 18 bases between them. The CDR3 here is CASGLAQGGHLAEAFF. Here the CDR3 DNA reads TGTGCTAGTGGTTTGGCCCAGGGTGGGCACTTGGCTGAAGCTTTCTTT.

This rearrangement joins TRBV27 to TRBJ1-1; no definite D call. V lost 2 bases to trimming and J lost 1 base, with 5 bases between them. The germline V gene has CDR1 MNHEY and CDR2 SMNVEV (reference sequence). This CDR3 spans 13 amino acids. CDR3 region: CASSLGRNTEAFF. CDR3 in DNA: TGTGCCAGCAGTTTAGGGCGGAACACTGAAGCTTTCTTT.

The chain recombines TRBV5-6 with TRBJ2-4, with D maybe TRBD2 (5 bases). From germline, CDR1 is SGHDT and CDR2 YYEEEE. The V gene lost 0 bases and the J gene lost 7 bases, with 20 bases spanning the gap. This CDR3 is built from 17 residues. Here the CDR3 reads CASSLARENVRFNIQYF. The CDR3 coding sequence is TGTGCCAGCAGCTTGGCGAGGGAAAACGTCCGGTTTAACATTCAGTACTTC.

This chain links TRBV3-1 (or the pseudogene TRBV3-2) with TRBJ2-7, with 8 nucleotides matching TRBD2. The CDR3 contains 17 residues. Germline V gives CDR1 LGHDT, CDR2 YNNKEL (reference sequence). Trimming removed 4 bases from V and 3 bases from J; junction bases left unmatched: 14. CDR3 residues: CASSPVGVAGGHYEQYF. DNA for the CDR3: TGTGCCAGCAGCCCCGTGGGAGTGGCGGGGGGCCACTACGAGCAGTACTTC.

The rearrangement joins TRBV5-4 to TRBJ2-5, with TRBD1 matching 10 bases. Trimming took 3 bases from V and 5 from J; bases not matched to a gene: 7. CDR1 and CDR2 from the germline V gene are SGHNT and YYREEE (reference sequence). There are 15 residues in the CDR3. The CDR3 bases are TGTGCCAGCAGCTCCGGGACAGGGGATTGGGAGACCCAGTACTTC. Protein sequence: CASSSGTGDWETQYF.

This clone appeared a single time. The V and J genes are TRBV18 and TRBJ2-7, with TRBD2 matching 8 bases. Per germline, CDR1 KGHSH and CDR2 LQKENI. Trimming took 4 bases from V and 6 from J; bases not matched to a gene: 11. This CDR3 has 15 amino acids. This CDR3 reads CASSRPGLGLSEQYF. The CDR3 nucleotides are TGTGCCAGCTCACGTCCGGGACTAGGCCTGAGCGAGCAGTACTTC.

The rearrangement joins TRBV2 to TRBJ2-7; 8 bases fit TRBD1. The length of the CDR3 is 14 residues. Trimming removed 8 bases from V and 7 bases from J; junction bases left unmatched: 13. Germline-derived CDR1 and CDR2 are SNHLY and FYNNEI. CDR3 sequence (DNA): TGTGCCAGCGGCCCTAGGACAGGGACAATGGAGCAGTACTTC. Translating gives CASGPRTGTMEQYF.

This clone was seen a single time. The V call is TRBV30, the J call TRBJ2-3, with no clear D. Germline CDR1 is GTSNPN and CDR2 is SVGIG (reference sequence). V lost 0 bases, J lost 2 bases, and 12 bases lay in between. CDR3 length: 15 amino acids. The chain's CDR3 is CAWSVSSLNTDTQYF. The CDR3 bases are TGTGCCTGGAGTGTGTCTAGTCTCAACACAGATACGCAGTATTTT.